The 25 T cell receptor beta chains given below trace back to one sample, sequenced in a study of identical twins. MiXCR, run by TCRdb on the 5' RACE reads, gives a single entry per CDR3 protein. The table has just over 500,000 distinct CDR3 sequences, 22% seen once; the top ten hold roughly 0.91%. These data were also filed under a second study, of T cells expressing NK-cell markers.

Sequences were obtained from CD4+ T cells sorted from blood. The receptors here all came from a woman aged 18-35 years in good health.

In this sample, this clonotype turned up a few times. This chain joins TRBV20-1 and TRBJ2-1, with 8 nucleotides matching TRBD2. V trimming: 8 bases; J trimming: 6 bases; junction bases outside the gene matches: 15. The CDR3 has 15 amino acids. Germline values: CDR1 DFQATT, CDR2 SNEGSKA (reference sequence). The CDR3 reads CSRTRRGGRGNEQFF. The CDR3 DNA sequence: TGCAGTCGAACTCGTCGGGGGGGCCGGGGCAATGAGCAGTTCTTC.

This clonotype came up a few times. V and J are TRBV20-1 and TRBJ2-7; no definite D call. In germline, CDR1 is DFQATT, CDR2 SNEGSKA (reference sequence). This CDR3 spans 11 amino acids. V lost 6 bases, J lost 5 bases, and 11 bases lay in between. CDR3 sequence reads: CSAVYIDEQYF. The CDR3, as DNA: TGCAGTGCGGTGTACATTGACGAGCAGTACTTC.

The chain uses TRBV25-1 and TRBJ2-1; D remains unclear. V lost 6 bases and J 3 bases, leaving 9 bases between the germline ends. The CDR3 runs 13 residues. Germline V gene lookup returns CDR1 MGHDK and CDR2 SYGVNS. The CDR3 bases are TGTGCCAGCAGGTACTCCGACTACAATGAGCAGTTCTTC. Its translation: CASRYSDYNEQFF.

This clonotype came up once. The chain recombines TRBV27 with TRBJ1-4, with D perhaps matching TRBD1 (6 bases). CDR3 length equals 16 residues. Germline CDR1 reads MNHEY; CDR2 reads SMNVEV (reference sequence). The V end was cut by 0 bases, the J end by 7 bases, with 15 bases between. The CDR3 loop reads CASSLSWQGRGEKLFF. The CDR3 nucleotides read TGTGCCAGCAGTTTATCTTGGCAGGGGAGAGGTGAAAAACTGTTTTTT.

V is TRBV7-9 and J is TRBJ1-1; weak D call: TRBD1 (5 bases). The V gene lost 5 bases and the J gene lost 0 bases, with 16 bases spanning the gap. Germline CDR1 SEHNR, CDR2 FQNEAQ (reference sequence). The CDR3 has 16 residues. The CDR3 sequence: CASSPHRGSMNTEAFF. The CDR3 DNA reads TGTGCCAGCAGCCCCCATAGGGGATCCATGAACACTGAAGCTTTCTTT. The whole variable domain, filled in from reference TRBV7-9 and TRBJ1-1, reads DTGVSQNPRHKITKRGQNVTFRCDPISEHNRLYWYRQTLGQGPEFLTYFQNEAQLEKSRLLSDRFSAERPKGSFSTLEIQRTEQGDSAMYLCASSPHRGSMNTEAFFGQGTRLTVV.

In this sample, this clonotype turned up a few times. The DNA for the CDR3 is TGCGCCAGCAGCTCGGGACTAGCTCACACAGATACGCAGTATTTT. Its protein is CASSSGLAHTDTQYF. V usage is TRBV5-1 and J usage is TRBJ2-3; the match to TRBD2 covers 9 bases. This CDR3 has 15 residues. Germline CDR1 is SGHRS and CDR2 is YFSETQ. With V trimmed by 3 bases and J by 2 bases, 4 bases remained unmatched.

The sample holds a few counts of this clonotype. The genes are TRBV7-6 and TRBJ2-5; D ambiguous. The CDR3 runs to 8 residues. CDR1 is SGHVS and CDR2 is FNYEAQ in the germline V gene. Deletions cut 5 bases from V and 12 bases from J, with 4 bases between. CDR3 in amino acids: CASSPEYF. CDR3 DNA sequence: TGTGCCAGCAGCCCCGAGTACTTC.

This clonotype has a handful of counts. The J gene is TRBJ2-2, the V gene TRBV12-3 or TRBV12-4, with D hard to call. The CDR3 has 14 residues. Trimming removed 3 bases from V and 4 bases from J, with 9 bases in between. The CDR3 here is CASSFVGSTGELFF. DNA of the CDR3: TGTGCCAGCAGTTTTGTGGGAAGCACCGGGGAGCTGTTTTTT.

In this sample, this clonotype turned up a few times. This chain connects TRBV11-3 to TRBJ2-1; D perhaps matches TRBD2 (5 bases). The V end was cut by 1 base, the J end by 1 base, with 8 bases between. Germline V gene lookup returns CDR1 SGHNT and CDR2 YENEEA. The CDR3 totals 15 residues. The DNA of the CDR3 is TGTGCCAGCAGCTTAGGAGGGAAGTCCTACAATGAGCAGTTCTTC. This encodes CASSLGGKSYNEQFF.

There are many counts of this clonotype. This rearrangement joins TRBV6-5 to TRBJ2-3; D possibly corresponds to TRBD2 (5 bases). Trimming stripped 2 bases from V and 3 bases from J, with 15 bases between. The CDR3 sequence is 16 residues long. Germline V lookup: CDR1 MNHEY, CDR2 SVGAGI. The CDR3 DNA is TGTGCCAGCAGTTACCATTTTACTAGTTCGACAGATACGCAGTATTTT. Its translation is CASSYHFTSSTDTQYF.

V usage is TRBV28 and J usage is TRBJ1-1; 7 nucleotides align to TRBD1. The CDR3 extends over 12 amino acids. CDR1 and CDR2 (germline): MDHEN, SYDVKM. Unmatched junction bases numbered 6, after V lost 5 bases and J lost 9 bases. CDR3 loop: CASSRTGLQAFF. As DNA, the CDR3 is TGTGCCAGCAGTCGGACAGGCCTCCAAGCTTTCTTT.

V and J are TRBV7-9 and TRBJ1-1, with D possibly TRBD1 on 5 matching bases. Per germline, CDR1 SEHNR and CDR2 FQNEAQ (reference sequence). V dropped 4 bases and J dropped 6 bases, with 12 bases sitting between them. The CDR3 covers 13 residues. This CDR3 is CASSYAGPAEAFF. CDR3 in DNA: TGTGCCAGCAGCTACGCGGGGCCGGCTGAAGCTTTCTTT.

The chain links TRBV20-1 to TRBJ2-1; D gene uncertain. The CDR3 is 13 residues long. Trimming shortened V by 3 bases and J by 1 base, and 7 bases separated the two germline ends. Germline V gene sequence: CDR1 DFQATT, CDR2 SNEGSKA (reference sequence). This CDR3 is CSARSGSYNEQFF. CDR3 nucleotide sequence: TGCAGTGCTAGGTCCGGGTCCTACAATGAGCAGTTCTTC.

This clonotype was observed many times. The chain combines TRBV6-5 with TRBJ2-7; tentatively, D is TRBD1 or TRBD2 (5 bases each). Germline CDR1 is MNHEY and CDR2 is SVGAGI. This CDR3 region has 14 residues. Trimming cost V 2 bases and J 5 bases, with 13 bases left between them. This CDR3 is CASSYRDPGNEQYF. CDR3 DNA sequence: TGTGCCAGCAGTTACCGGGACCCCGGAAACGAGCAGTACTTC.

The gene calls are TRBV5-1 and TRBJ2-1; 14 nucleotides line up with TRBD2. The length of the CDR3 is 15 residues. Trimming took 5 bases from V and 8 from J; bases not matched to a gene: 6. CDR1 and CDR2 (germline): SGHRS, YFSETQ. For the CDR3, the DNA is TGCGCCAGCAGGAGGGGACTAGCGGGAGTGGATGAGCAGTTCTTC. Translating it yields CASRRGLAGVDEQFF.

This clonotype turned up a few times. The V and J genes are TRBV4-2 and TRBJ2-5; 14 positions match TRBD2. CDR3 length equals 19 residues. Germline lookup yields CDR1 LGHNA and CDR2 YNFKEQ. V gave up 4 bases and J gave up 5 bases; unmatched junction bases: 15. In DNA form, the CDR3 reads TGTGCCAGCAGCCCCCGATGGGGGACTAGCGGGGGTATTTTGGAGACCCAGTACTTC. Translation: CASSPRWGTSGGILETQYF.

The CDR3 DNA reads as TGTGCCGTGGGGACGGACAATCAGCCCCAGCATTTT. Protein: CAVGTDNQPQHF. V gene TRBV15 combines with J gene TRBJ1-5; TRBD1 might be the D (5 bases). The CDR3 spans 12 residues. Between the trimmed V and J ends, which lost 11 bases and 3 bases, there was a span of 11 bases. Germline V CDR1 and CDR2: LNHNV, YYDKDF (reference sequence).

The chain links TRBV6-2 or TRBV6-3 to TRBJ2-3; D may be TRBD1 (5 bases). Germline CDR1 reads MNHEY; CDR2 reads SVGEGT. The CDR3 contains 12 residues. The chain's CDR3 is CATQGRIDTQYF. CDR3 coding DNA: TGTGCGACCCAGGGAAGGATAGATACGCAGTATTTT.

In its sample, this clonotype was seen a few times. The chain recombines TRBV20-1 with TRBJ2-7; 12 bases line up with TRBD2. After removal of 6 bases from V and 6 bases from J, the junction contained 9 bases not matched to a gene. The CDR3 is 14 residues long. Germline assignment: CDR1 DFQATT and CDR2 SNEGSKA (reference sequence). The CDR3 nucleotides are TGCAGTGCAAAGACTAGCGGGAGCGTTTCCGAGCAGTACTTC. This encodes CSAKTSGSVSEQYF.

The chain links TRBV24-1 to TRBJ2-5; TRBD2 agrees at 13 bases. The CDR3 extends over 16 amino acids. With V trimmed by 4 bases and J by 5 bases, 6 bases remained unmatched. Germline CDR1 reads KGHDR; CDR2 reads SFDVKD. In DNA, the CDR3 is TGTGCCACCAGTGACCGGACTAGCGGGGGAGGGGAGACCCAGTACTTC. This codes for CATSDRTSGGGETQYF.

CDR3 amino acids: CSVREGVQPQHF. Written as DNA, the CDR3 is TGCAGCGTTCGGGAAGGGGTTCAGCCCCAGCATTTT. V is TRBV29-1 and J is TRBJ1-5; TRBD1 might be the D (5 bases). The germline CDR1 and CDR2 sequences are SQVTM and ANQGSEA. The CDR3 totals 12 residues. Trimming removed 5 bases from V and 6 bases from J, with 11 bases in between.

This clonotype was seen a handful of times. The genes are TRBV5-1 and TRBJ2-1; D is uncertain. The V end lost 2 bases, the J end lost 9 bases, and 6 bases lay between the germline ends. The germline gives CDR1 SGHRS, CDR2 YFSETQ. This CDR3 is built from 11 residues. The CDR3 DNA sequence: TGCGCCAGCAGCTTTAATGGTGAGCAGTTCTTC. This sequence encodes CASSFNGEQFF.

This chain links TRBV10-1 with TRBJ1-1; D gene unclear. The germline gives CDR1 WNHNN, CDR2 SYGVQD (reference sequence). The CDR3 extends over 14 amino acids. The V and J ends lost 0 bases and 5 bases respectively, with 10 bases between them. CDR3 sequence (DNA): TGCGCCAGCAGTGAGTCGACCCTGCGAACTGAAGCTTTCTTT. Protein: CASSESTLRTEAFF.

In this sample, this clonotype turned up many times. The CDR3 region is CASSLIGSGNTIYF. DNA for the CDR3: TGTGCCAGCAGTTTAATAGGCTCTGGAAACACCATATATTTT. The chain joins TRBV12-3 or TRBV12-4 to TRBJ1-3; D gene uncertain. The CDR3 sequence is 14 residues long. V gave up 2 bases and J gave up 0 bases, with 5 bases separating them.

Here the CDR3 reads CSARAPAGNQPQHF. Written as DNA, the CDR3 is TGCAGTGCCAGGGCCCCGGCGGGCAATCAGCCCCAGCATTTT. The rearrangement joins TRBV20-1 to TRBJ1-5; D might be TRBD1 (5 bases). Germline V gene lookup returns CDR1 DFQATT and CDR2 SNEGSKA (reference sequence). Trimming removed 6 bases at V and 2 bases at J, with 14 bases between. The CDR3 runs to 14 residues.